One sample yielded the 14 T cell receptor beta chains listed below, sequenced in a study of vaccination effects on CD4 cells after COVID-19. The data were produced by immunoSEQ multiplex PCR, yet TCRdb's version contains in-frame clones alone and is incomplete. The sample lists approximately 31,000 clones, about 71% seen once, with approximately 3.6% in the top ten. Isolating CD4+ T cells followed about 10 days of culture. Antigens of these TCRs are unknown. The sample in question was CD4+ T cells from PBMCs cultured without peptide, obtained before COVID-19 vaccination. Receptors originate from a human donor who received a COVID-19 vaccine.

This clone has more than one count but fewer than ten. V gene TRBV2 combines with J gene TRBJ2-5; unclear D gene. Germline V gene data show CDR1 as SNHLY and CDR2 as FYNNEI. With 7 bases removed from V and 1 base from J, the gap between germline ends came to 10 bases. The CDR3 is 13 residues long. CDR3 residues: CASNGVFQETQYF. CDR3 bases: TGTGCCAGCAATGGGGTTTTCCAAGAGACCCAGTACTTC.

This clone was observed a few times. This chain connects TRBV27 to TRBJ2-7, with TRBD1 identical over 7 bases. The germline V gene has CDR1 MNHEY and CDR2 SMNVEV (reference sequence). The CDR3 has 11 amino acids. V was clipped by 6 bases and J by 5 bases; unmatched bases: 1. The CDR3, as DNA: TGTGCCAGCAGAGGGGGCGACGAGCAGTACTTC. This gives the protein CASRGGDEQYF.

The rearrangement uses TRBV18 and TRBJ2-3; no clear D gene. This CDR3 has 15 residues. V was trimmed by 4 bases and J by 2 bases, leaving 13 bases between them. Looked up from germline, CDR1 is KGHSH and CDR2 is LQKENI. In nucleotides, the CDR3 is TGTGCCAGCTCACAAGAGATTGTGACCACAGATACGCAGTATTTT. Residues: CASSQEIVTTDTQYF.

The genes are TRBV3-1 (or the pseudogene TRBV3-2) and TRBJ1-2; TRBD1 agrees at 8 bases. This CDR3 comprises 14 residues. Germline V gives CDR1 LGHDT, CDR2 YNNKEL (reference sequence). V trimming: 4 bases; J trimming: 8 bases; junction bases outside the gene matches: 9. Here the CDR3 reads CASSRGTGGDGYTF. CDR3 nucleotides: TGTGCCAGCAGCCGAGGGACAGGCGGGGACGGCTACACCTTC.

The chain recombines TRBV2 with TRBJ2-7, with 9 bases matching TRBD2. The germline gives CDR1 SNHLY, CDR2 FYNNEI. Germline trimming cut 5 bases from V and 1 base from J; bases unmatched to any gene: 9. The CDR3 has 16 residues. CDR3 DNA: TGTGCCAGCAGTCCCTGGGGCGGGGGGGTGTCCTACGAGCAGTACTTC. It yields the protein CASSPWGGGVSYEQYF.

The chain links TRBV6-5 to TRBJ2-5; the match to TRBD1 covers 9 bases. Trimming cost V 4 bases and J 4 bases; bases outside gene matches: 1. Germline V gene data show CDR1 as MNHEY and CDR2 as SVGAGI. The CDR3 sequence is 13 residues long. The CDR3 protein is CASSWDRAETQYF. In DNA, the CDR3 is TGTGCCAGCAGTTGGGACAGGGCAGAGACCCAGTACTTC.

CDR3 sequence: CASSRTPRTPYEQYF. Here the CDR3 DNA reads TGTGCCAGCAGCCGGACTCCTCGAACACCTTACGAGCAGTACTTC. This chain connects TRBV3-1 (or the pseudogene TRBV3-2) to TRBJ2-7, with TRBD2 as a possible D gene (5 bases). The germline V gene encodes CDR1 LGHDT and CDR2 YNNKEL (reference sequence). The V end lost 4 bases, the J end lost 4 bases, and 17 bases lay between the germline ends. The CDR3 has 15 amino acids.

J is TRBJ2-7 and V is TRBV5-6; no clear D gene. Trimming took off 2 bases at V and 2 bases at J, with 14 bases between the two ends. This CDR3 comprises 15 residues. Germline lookup yields CDR1 SGHDT and CDR2 YYEEEE. The CDR3 protein is CASSLLGPNPYEQYF. The CDR3 DNA follows: TGTGCCAGCAGCTTACTCGGGCCAAACCCCTACGAGCAGTACTTC.

This clone was detected once. The V call is TRBV2, the J call TRBJ2-5, with D perhaps assigned TRBD1 or TRBD2 (5 bases each). From germline, CDR1 is SNHLY and CDR2 FYNNEI. V shed 6 bases and J shed 4 bases, with 9 bases lying between them. There are 12 residues in the CDR3. The CDR3 sequence is CASSDSGETQYF. DNA of the CDR3: TGTGCCAGCAGCGACAGCGGAGAGACCCAGTACTTC.

This clone is classed as medium-sized (0.01 to 0.1%). The rearrangement links TRBV7-2 to TRBJ2-7, with TRBD2 identical over 11 bases. The CDR3 spans 14 residues. CDR1 is SGHTA, CDR2 FQGNSA, per germline. Trimming removed 4 bases from V and 5 bases from J; junction bases left unmatched: 4. Here the CDR3 reads CASSYSGRAHEQYF. The CDR3 DNA is TGTGCCAGCAGCTATAGCGGGAGGGCCCACGAGCAGTACTTC.

The J gene is TRBJ2-5, the V gene TRBV12-1; the table assigns TRBD1, which was not confirmed against the DNA. TRBV12-1 counts as a pseudogene. The CDR3 spans 15 residues. This chain's CDR3 is CASSVRDSFRETQYF. The DNA of the CDR3 is TGTGCCAGCAGCGTACGGGACAGCTTTAGGGAGACCCAGTACTTC.

This clone was seen a handful of times. V gene TRBV27 combines with J gene TRBJ2-3; 8 bases are a match to TRBD2. Trimming took 0 bases from V and 1 from J; bases not matched to a gene: 3. CDR1 is MNHEY and CDR2 is SMNVEV in the germline V gene (reference sequence). This CDR3 has 16 amino acids. The CDR3 loop is CASSLSNGGGTDTQYF. For the CDR3, the DNA is TGTGCCAGCAGTTTATCGAACGGGGGGGGCACAGATACGCAGTATTTT.

J is TRBJ2-7 and V is TRBV11-3; tentative D call: TRBD1 (6 bases). V was cut by 2 bases and J by 2 bases, with 7 bases left in between. CDR1 SGHNT and CDR2 YENEEA come from the germline V gene. The CDR3 totals 13 residues. CDR3 sequence reads: CASSLTGTYEQYF. In DNA form, the CDR3 reads TGTGCCAGCAGCTTAACAGGGACCTACGAGCAGTACTTC.

This clone was observed a handful of times. The gene calls are TRBV19 and TRBJ2-1; 12 bases agree with TRBD1. The V segment lost 3 bases and the J segment 8 bases; nucleotides outside the gene matches: 5. This CDR3 is 15 amino acids long. The germline gives CDR1 LNHDA, CDR2 SQIVND (reference sequence). CDR3 residues: CASSIRDRGLYEQFF. The CDR3 region has the DNA TGTGCCAGTAGTATCAGGGACAGGGGGCTTTATGAGCAGTTCTTC.